The present entry profiles one T cell receptor (beta chain) with its context. Its antigen is not identified. Trimming took 4 bases from V and 7 from J; bases not matched to a gene: 17. This CDR3 region has 18 residues. Looked up from germline, CDR1 is SGHAT and CDR2 is FQNNGV. The data were obtained in a study of T cell responses to AZD1222 COVID-19 vaccine. In the study overall: Samples with a second dose at about 4 or about 12 weeks were pooled together.

Repertoires were generated with immunoSEQ multiplex PCR, while TCRdb's copy carries only in-frame clones and drops some. The sample consists of over 130,000 clones, around 94% of them appearing once. Study results and limitations: The reported proportion of spike-specific TCRs targeting unmutated variant regions was nearly half. Females outnumbered males among donors, who were mostly white British; clonal diversity was possibly underestimated.

The V call is TRBV11-2, the J call TRBJ1-4, with TRBD1 matching over 8 bases. The TCR sequence derives from an adult in good health. The input for sequencing was peripheral blood, taken on day 0 of AZD1222 vaccination. The CDR3 coding sequence is TGTGCCAGCAGCTCCCTCGCGACAGGGGTCGGAGGGGGTGAAAAACTGTTTTTT. As protein: CASSSLATGVGGGEKLFF.